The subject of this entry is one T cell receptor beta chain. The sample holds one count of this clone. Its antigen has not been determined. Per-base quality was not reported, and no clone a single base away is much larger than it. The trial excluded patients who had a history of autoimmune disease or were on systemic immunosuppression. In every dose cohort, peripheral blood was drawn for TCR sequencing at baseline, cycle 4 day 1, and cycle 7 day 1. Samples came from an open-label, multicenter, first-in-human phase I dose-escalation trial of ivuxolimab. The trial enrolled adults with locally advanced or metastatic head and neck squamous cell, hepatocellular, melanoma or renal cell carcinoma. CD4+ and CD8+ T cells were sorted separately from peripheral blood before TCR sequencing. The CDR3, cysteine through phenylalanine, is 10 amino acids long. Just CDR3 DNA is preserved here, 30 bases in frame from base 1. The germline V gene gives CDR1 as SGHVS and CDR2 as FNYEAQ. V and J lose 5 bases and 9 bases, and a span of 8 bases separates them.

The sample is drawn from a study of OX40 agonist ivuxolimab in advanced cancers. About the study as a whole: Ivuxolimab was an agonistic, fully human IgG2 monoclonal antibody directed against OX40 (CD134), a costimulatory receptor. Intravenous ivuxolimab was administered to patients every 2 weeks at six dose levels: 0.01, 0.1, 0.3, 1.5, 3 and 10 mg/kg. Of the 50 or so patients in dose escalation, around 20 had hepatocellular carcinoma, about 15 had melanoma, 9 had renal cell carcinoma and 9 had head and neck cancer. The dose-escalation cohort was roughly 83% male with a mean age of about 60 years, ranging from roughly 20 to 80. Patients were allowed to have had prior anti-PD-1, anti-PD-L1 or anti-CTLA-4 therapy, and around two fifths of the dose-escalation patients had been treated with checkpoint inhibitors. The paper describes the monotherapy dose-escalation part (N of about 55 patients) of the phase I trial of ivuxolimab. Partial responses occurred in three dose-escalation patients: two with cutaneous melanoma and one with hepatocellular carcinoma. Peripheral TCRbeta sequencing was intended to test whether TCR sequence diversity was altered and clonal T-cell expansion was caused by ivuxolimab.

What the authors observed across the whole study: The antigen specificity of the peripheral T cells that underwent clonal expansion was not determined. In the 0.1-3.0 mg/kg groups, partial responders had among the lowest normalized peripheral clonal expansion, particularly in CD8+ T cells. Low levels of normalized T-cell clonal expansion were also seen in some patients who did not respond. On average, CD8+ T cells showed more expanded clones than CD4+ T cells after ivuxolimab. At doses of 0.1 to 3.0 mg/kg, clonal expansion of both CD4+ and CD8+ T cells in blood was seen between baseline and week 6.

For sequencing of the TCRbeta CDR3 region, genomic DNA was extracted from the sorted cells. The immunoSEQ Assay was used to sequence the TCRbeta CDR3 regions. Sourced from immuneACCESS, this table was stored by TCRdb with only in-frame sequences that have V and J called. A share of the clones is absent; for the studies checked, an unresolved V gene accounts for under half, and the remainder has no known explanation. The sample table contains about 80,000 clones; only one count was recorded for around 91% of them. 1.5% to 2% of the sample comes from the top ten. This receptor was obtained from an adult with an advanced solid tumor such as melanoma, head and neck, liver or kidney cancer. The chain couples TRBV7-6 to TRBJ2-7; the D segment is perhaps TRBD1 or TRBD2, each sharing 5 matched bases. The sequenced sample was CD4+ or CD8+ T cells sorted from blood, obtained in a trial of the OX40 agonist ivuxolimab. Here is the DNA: TGTGCCAGCAGCGGGGACGGGCAGTACTTC. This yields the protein CASSGDGQYF.